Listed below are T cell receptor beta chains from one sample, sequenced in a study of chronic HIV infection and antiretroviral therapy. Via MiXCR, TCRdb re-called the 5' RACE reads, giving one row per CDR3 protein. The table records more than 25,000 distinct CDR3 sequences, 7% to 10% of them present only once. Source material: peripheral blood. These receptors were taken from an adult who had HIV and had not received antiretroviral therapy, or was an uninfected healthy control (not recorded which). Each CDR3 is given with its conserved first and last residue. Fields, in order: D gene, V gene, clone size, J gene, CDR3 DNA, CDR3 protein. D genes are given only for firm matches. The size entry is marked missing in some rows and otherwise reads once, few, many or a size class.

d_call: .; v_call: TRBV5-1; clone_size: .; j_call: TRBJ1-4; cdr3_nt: TGCGCCAGCAGCTTGAAGGCAGGCGATGCAACTAATGAAAAACTGTTTTTT; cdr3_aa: CASSLKAGDATNEKLFF
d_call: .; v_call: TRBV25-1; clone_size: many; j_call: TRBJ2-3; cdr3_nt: TGTGCCAGCAGTGAATGGGGGGTAGATACGCAGTATTTT; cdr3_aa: CASSEWGVDTQYF
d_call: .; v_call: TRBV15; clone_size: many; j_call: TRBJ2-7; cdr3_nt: TGTGCCCCCACGGGGGCCGACAAGTCCGCCGAGCAGTACTTC; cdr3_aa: CAPTGADKSAEQYF
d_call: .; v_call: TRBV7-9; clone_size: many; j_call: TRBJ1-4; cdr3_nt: TGTGCCAGCAGCTTAGCAGACGGTCTTGCAACTAATGAAAAACTGTTTTTT; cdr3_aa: CASSLADGLATNEKLFF
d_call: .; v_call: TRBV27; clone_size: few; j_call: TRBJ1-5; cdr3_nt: TGTGCCAGCAGTTTATTCAGCAATCAGCCCCAGCATTTT; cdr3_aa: CASSLFSNQPQHF
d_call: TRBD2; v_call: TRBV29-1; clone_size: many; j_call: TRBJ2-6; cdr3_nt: TGCAGCGTTGAAACGGGGGGATCTGGGGCCAACGTCCTGACTTTC; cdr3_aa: CSVETGGSGANVLTF
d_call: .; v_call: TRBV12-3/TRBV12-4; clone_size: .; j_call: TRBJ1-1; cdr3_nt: TGTGCCAGCAGTCTCCTAAGCATGAACACTGAAGCTTTCTTT; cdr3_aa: CASSLLSMNTEAFF
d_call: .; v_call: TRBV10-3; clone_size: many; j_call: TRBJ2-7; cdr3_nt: TGTGCCACGACCGCGAGCTCCTACGAGCAGTACTTC; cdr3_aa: CATTASSYEQYF
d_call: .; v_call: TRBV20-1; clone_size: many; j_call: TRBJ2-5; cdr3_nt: TGCAGTGGGGCCCGGGAAGAGACCCAGTACTTC; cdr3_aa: CSGAREETQYF
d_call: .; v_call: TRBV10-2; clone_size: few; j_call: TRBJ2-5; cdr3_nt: TGCGCCAGCAGGGGCAGGGGAGAGACCCAGTACTTC; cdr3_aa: CASRGRGETQYF
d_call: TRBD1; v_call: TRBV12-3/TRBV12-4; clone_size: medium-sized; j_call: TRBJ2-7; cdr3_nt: TGTGCCAGCAGGGGGACAGGAGCAGGCGAGCAGTACTTC; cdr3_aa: CASRGTGAGEQYF
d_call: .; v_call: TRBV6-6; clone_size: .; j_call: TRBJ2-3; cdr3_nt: TGTGCCAGCAGTTATGGCGTTGGCGAAGATACGCAGTATTTT; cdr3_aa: CASSYGVGEDTQYF
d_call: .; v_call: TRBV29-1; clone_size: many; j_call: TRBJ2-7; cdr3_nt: TGCAGCGTTGAAGAGAACGTACTTGGAAACGAGCAGTACTTC; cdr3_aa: CSVEENVLGNEQYF
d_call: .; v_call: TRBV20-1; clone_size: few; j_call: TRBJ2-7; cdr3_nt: TGCAGTGCTAGAGCCAGGAGGGGCTCTCACTACGAGCAGTACTTC; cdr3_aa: CSARARRGSHYEQYF
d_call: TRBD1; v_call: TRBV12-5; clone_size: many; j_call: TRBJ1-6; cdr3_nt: TGTGCTAGTGGTGTAAGGGGACAGAGAAATTCACCCCTCCACTTT; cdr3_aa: CASGVRGQRNSPLHF
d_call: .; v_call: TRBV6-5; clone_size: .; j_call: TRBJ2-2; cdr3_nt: TGTGCCAGCAGTTACGGTTGGGAGGCCACCGGGGAGCTGTTTTTT; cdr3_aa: CASSYGWEATGELFF
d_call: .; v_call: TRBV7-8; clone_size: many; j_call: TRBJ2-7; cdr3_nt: TGTGCCAGCAGCTTACAGTTTCTAACGACGGGTGAGCAGTACTTC; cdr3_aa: CASSLQFLTTGEQYF
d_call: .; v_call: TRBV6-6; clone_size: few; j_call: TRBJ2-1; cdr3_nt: TGTGCCAGCAGTTTACCGTACTCCTACAATGAGCAGTTCTTC; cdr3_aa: CASSLPYSYNEQFF
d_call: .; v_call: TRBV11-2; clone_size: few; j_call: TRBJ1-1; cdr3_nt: TGTGCCAGCAGCTTAGGCGCAGCGAACACTGAAGCTTTCTTT; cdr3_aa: CASSLGAANTEAFF
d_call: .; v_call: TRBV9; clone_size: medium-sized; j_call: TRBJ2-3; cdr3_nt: TGTGCCAGCAGCGTATTCGGCAGGGGAGGGTCAGATACGCAGTATTTT; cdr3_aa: CASSVFGRGGSDTQYF
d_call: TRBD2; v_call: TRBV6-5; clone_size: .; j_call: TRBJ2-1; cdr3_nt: TGTGCCAGCACCCTGGCTAGCGGGGGATACAATGAGCAGTTCTTC; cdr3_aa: CASTLASGGYNEQFF
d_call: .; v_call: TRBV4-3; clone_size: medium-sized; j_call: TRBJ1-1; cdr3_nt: TGCGCCAGCAGCCAAAACAGACGAGGGACTGAAGCTTTCTTT; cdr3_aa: CASSQNRRGTEAFF
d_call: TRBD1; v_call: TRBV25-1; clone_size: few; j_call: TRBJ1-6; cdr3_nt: TGTGCCAGCAGTGAATTCTCGGGACAGGGAAATTCACCCCTCCACTTT; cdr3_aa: CASSEFSGQGNSPLHF
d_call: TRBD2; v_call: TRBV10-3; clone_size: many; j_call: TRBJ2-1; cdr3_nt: TGTGCCATCAGCCCGGGACTACCCCCCAATGAGCAGTTCTTC; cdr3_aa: CAISPGLPPNEQFF
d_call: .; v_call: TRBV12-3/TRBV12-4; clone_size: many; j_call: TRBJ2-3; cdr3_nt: TGTGCCACCTCGGCCTCTCCGGATACGCAGTATTTT; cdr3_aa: CATSASPDTQYF
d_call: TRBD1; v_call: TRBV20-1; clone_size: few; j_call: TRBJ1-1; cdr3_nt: TGCAGTGCTAGTGATACAGGGGGAAGTGCGAACACTGAAGCTTTCTTT; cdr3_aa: CSASDTGGSANTEAFF
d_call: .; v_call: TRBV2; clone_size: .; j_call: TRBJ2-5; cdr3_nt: TGTGCCAGCAGTCCCCTAGAGACCCAGTACTTC; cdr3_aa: CASSPLETQYF
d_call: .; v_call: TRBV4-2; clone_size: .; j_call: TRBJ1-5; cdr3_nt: TGTGCCAGCAGCCAAGACAGCTATCAGCCCCAGCATTTT; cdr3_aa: CASSQDSYQPQHF
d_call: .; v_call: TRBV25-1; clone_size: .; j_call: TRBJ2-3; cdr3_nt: TGTGCCAGCAGTGCCTCCGGGGCCAATACGCAGTATTTT; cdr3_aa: CASSASGANTQYF
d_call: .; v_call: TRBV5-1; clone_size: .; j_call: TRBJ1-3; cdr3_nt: TGCGCCAGCAGCTTGGACGGCGACGCCCGCTCTGGAAACACCATATATTTT; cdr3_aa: CASSLDGDARSGNTIYF
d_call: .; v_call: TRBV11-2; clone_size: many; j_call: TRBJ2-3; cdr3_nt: TGTGCCAGCCTCGGGAAGCCTCAAACAGATACGCAGTATTTT; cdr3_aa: CASLGKPQTDTQYF
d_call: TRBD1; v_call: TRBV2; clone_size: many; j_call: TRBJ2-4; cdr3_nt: TGTGCCAGCAGGAGGACAGGGGGCAAAAACATTCAGTACTTC; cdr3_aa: CASRRTGGKNIQYF
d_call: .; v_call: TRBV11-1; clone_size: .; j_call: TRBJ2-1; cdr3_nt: TGTGCCAGCAGCCAAGCATCGTACAATGAGCAGTTCTTC; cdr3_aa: CASSQASYNEQFF
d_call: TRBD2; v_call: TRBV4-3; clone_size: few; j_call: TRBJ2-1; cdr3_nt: TGCGCCAGCAGCCAAGATTGGGGGGGTTACAATGAGCAGTTCTTC; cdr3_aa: CASSQDWGGYNEQFF